Detailed here is one T cell receptor (beta chain). Its specificity is not known. This sample was included in a study of OX40 agonist ivuxolimab in advanced cancers. Turning to the study itself: Every 2 weeks, ivuxolimab was infused into the patients intravenously at between 0.01 and 10 mg/kg. Study-level results: Expanded peripheral T cells had an undetermined antigen specificity.

Produced via immunoSEQ multiplex PCR; TCRdb's table is partial and in-frame only. The table includes roughly 66,000 clones, about four fifths detected once. CDR1 SGDLS and CDR2 YYNGEE come from the germline V gene. V lost 0 bases and J 1 base, leaving 17 bases between the germline ends. The CDR3 loop spans 17 amino acids. This chain joins TRBV9 and TRBJ2-7; D is tentatively TRBD1 or TRBD2 (5 bases each). The receptor's source is an adult with an advanced solid tumor such as melanoma, head and neck, liver or kidney cancer. This specimen consisted of CD4+ or CD8+ T cells sorted from blood, obtained in a trial of the OX40 agonist ivuxolimab. As DNA, the CDR3 is TGTGCCAGCAGCGTAGAAGGGGAGAGGGATGGTTCCTACGAGCAGTACTTC. This codes for CASSVEGERDGSYEQYF.